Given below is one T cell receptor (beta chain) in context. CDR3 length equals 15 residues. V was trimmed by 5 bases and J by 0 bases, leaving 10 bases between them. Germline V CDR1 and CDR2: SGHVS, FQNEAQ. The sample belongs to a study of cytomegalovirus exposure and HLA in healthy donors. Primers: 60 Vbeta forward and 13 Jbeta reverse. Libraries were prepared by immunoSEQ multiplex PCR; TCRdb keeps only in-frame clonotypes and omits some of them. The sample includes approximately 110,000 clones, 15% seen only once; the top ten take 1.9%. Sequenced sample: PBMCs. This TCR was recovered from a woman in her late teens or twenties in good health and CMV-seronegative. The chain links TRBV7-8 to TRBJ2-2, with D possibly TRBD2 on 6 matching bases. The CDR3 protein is CASSRGTANTGELFF. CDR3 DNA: TGTGCCAGCAGCCGGGGGACGGCGAACACCGGGGAGCTGTTTTTT.